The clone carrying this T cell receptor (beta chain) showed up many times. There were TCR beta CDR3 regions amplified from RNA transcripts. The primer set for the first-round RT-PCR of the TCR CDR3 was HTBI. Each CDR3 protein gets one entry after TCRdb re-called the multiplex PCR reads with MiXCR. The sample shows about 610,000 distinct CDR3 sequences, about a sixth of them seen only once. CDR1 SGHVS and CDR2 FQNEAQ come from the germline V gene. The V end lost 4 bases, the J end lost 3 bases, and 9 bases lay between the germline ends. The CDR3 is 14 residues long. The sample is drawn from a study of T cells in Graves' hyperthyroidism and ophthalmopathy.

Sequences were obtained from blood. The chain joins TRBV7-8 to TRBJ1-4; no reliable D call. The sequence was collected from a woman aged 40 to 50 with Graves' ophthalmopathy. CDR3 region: CASSSGWANEKLFF. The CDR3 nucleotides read TGTGCCAGCAGCTCCGGTTGGGCTAATGAAAAACTGTTTTTT. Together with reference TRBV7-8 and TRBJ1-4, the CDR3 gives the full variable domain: GAGVSQSPRYKVAKRGQDVALRCDPISGHVSLFWYQQALGQGPEFLTYFQNEAQLDKSGLPSDRFFAERPEGSVSTLKIQRTQQEDSAVYLCASSSGWANEKLFFGSGTQLSVL.